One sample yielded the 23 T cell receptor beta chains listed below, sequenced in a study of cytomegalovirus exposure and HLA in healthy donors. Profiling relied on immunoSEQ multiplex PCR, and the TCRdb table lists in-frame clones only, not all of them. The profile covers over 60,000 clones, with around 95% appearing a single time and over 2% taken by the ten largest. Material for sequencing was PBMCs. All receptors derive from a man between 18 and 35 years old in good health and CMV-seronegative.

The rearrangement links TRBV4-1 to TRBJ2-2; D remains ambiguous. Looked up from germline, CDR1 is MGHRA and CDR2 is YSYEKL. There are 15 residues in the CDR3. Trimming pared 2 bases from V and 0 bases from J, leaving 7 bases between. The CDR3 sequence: CASSQTIANTGELFF. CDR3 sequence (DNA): TGCGCCAGCAGCCAAACAATCGCGAACACCGGGGAGCTGTTTTTT.

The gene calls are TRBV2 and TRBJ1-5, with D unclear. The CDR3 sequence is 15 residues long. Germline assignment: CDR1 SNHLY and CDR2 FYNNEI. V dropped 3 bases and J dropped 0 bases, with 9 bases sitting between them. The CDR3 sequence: CASSDEGYSNQPQHF. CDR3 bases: TGTGCCAGCAGTGATGAGGGTTATAGCAATCAGCCCCAGCATTTT. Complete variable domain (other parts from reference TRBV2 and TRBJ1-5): EPEVTQTPSHQVTQMGQEVILRCVPISNHLYFYWYRQILGQKVEFLVSFYNNEISEKSEIFDDQFSVERPDGSNFTLKIRSTKLEDSAMYFCASSDEGYSNQPQHFGDGTRLSIL.

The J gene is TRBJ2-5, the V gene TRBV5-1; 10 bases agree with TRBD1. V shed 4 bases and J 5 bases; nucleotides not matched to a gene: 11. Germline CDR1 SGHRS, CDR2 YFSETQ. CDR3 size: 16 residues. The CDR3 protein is CASSASGTGVGETQYF. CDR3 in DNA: TGCGCCAGCAGCGCCTCCGGGACAGGGGTAGGCGAGACCCAGTACTTC. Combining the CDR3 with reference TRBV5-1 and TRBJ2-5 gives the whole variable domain KAGVTQTPRYLIKTRGQQVTLSCSPISGHRSVSWYQQTPGQGLQFLFEYFSETQRNKGNFPGRFSGRQFSNSRSEMNVSTLELGDSALYLCASSASGTGVGETQYFGPGTRLLVL.

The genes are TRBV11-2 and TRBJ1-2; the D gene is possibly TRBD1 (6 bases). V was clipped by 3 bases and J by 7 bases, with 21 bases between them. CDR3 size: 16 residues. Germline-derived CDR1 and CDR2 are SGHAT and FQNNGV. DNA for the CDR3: TGTGCCAGCAGCTTCAATACGCGTATGGGGGCGGGTGGCTACACCTTC. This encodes CASSFNTRMGAGGYTF.

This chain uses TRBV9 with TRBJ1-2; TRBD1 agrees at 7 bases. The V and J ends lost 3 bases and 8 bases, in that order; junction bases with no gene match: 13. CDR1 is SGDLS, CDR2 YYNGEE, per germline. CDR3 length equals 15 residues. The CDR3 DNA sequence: TGTGCCAGCAGCGCCAGACAGGGATCCAATTCGGGCTACACCTTC. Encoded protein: CASSARQGSNSGYTF.

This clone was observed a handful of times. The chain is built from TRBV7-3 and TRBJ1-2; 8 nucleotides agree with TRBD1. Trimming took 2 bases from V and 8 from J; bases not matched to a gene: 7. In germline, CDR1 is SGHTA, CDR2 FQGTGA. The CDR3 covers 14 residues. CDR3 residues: CASSLSGQGPGYTF. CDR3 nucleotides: TGTGCCAGCAGCTTATCCGGACAGGGCCCCGGCTACACCTTC.

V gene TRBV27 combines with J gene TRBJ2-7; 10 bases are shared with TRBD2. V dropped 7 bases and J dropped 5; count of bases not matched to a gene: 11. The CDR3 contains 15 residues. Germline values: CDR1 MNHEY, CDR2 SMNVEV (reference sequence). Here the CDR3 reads CASTPGASGSHEQYF. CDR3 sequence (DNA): TGTGCCAGCACCCCTGGGGCTAGCGGGAGCCACGAGCAGTACTTC.

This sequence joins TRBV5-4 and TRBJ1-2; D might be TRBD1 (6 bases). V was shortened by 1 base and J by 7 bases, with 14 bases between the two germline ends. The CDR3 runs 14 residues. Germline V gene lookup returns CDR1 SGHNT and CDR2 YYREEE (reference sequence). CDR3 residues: CASSLTGTRGGYTF. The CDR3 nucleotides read TGTGCCAGCAGCTTGACAGGGACTAGGGGTGGCTACACCTTC.

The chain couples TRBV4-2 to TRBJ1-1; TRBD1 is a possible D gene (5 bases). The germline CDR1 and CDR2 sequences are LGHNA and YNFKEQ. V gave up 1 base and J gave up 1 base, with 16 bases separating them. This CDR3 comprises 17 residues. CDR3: CASSQGVTGVKNTEAFF. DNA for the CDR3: TGTGCCAGCAGCCAAGGGGTTACGGGGGTGAAGAACACTGAAGCTTTCTTT.

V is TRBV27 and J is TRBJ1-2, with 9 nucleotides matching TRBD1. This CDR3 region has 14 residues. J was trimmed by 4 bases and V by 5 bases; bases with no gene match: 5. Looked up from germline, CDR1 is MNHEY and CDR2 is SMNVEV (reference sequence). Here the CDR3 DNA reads TGTGCCAGCAGTGTGACAGGGGGAAGCTATGGCTACACCTTC. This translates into CASSVTGGSYGYTF.

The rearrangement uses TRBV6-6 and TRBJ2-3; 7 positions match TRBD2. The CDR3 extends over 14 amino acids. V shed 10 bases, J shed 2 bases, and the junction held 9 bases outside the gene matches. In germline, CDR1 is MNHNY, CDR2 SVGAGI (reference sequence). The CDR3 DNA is TGTGCCATCAAAGCGGGGAGAGACACAGATACGCAGTATTTT. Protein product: CAIKAGRDTDTQYF.

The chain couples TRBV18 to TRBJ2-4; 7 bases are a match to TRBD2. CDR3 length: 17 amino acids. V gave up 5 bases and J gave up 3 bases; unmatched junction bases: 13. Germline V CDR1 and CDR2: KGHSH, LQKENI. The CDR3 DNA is TGTGCCAGCTCATTCCCTCCTATGGGGGGGGGCAAAAACATTCAGTACTTC. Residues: CASSFPPMGGGKNIQYF.

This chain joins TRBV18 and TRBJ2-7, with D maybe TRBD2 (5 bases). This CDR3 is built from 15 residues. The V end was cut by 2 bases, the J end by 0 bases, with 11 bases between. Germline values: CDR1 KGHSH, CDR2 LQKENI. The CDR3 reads CASSPRSGSSYEQYF. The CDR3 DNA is TGTGCCAGCTCACCAAGGTCTGGGAGCTCCTACGAGCAGTACTTC.

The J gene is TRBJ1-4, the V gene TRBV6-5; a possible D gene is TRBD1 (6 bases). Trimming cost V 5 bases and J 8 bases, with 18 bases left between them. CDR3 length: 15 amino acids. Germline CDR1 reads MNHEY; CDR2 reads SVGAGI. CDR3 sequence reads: CASSISRGLGEKLFF. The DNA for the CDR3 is TGTGCCAGCAGTATCTCCAGGGGATTAGGGGAAAAACTGTTTTTT.

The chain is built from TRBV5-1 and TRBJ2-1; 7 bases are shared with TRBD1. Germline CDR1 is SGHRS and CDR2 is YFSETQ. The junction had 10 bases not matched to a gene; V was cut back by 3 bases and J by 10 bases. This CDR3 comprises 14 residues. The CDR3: CASSYAVSDREQFF. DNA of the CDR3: TGCGCCAGCAGCTATGCCGTTTCGGACAGGGAGCAGTTCTTC. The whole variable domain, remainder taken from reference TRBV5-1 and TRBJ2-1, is KAGVTQTPRYLIKTRGQQVTLSCSPISGHRSVSWYQQTPGQGLQFLFEYFSETQRNKGNFPGRFSGRQFSNSRSEMNVSTLELGDSALYLCASSYAVSDREQFFGPGTRLTVL.

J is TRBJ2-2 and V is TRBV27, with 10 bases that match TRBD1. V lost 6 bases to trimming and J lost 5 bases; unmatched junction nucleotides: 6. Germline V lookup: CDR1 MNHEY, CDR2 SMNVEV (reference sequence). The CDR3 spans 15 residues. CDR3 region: CASSAGTGETGELFF. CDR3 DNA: TGTGCCAGCAGCGCCGGGACAGGGGAGACCGGGGAGCTGTTTTTT.

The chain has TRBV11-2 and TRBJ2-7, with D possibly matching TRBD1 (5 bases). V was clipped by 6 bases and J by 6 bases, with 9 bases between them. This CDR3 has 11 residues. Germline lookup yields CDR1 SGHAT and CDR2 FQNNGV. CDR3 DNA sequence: TGTGCCAGCAGTTCAGGGATCGAGCAGTACTTC. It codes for CASSSGIEQYF.

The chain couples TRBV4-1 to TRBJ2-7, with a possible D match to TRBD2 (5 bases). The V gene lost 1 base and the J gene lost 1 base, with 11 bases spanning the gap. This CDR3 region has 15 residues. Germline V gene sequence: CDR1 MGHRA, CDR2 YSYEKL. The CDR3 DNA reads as TGCGCCAGCAGCCAAGGTCGGGGAGTATCCTACGAGCAGTACTTC. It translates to CASSQGRGVSYEQYF.

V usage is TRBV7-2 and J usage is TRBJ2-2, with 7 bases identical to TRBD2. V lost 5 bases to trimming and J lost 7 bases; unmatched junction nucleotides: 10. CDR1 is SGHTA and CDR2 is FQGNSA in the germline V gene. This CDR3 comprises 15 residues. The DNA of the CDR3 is TGTGCCAGCAGCAAATCCGGGACTACAAACGGGGAGCTGTTTTTT. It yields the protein CASSKSGTTNGELFF.

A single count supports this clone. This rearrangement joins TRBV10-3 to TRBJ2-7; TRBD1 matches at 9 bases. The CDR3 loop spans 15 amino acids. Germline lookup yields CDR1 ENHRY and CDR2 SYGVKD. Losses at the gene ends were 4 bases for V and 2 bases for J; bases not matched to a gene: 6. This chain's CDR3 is CAISAPRDRAYEQYF. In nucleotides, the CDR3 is TGTGCCATCAGTGCCCCCCGGGACAGGGCCTACGAGCAGTACTTC.

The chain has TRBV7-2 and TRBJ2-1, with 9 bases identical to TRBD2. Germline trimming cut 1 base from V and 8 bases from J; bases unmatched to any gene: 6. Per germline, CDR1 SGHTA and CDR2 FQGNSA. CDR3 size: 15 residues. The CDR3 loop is CASSLVAGDRHEQFF. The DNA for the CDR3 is TGTGCCAGCAGCTTAGTAGCGGGAGATAGGCATGAGCAGTTCTTC.

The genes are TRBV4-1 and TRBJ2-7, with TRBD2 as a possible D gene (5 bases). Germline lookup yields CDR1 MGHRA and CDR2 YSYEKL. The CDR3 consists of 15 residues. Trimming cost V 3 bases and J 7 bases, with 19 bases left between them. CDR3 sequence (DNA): TGCGCCAGCAGCCAGATTGGACTCTCCTTTGGGGAGCAGTACTTC. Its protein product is CASSQIGLSFGEQYF.

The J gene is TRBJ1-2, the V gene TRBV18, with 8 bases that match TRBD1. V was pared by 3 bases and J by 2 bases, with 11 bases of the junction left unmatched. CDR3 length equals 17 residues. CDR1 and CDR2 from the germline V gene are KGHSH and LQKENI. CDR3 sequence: CASSPPPGGRGNYGYTF. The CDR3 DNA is TGTGCCAGCTCACCCCCGCCAGGGGGCAGGGGCAACTATGGCTACACCTTC.